Below are 13 T cell receptor beta chains sequenced from a single sample in a study of CD8 T cells in ankylosing spondylitis (dated by TCRdb to about 2017). Library prep was done by 5' RACE. Sequencing took place on an Illumina HiSeq 2500. The public reads were run again by TCRdb, first through fastp at Q25 and then through MiXCR, and only productive beta chains were kept. Rows matching on CDR3 protein sequence are summarized as one entry with the most common DNA and genes. The sample has some 330,000 distinct CDR3 sequences on record, under 8.5% of them singletons. The leading ten clones occupy 13% to 15% of the sample. What the work shows at the level of the full study, not this receptor alone: A TCR beta motif of fewer than 10 highly homologous amino acid variants appeared characteristic of blood from ankylosing spondylitis patients.

The antigens these receptors bind are not known. The specimen was blood, either unsorted or a sorted T cell fraction (not recorded which). The origin of the receptors is a male donor with ankylosing spondylitis.

The rearrangement joins TRBV13 to TRBJ2-1, with 9 bases matching TRBD2. The CDR3 extends over 17 amino acids. V was clipped by 0 bases and J by 6 bases; unmatched bases: 9. Germline CDR1 is PRHDT and CDR2 is FYEKMQ (reference sequence). The CDR3 DNA sequence: TGTGCCAGCAGCTTAGGCGACCTAGCGGGAATCGTCAATGAGCAGTTCTTC. It translates to CASSLGDLAGIVNEQFF.

CDR3 sequence (DNA): TGTGCCAGCAGGAAAGGACTAGCGGGAGGGGGGTTGGGTTACAATGAGCAGTTCTTC. Translation: CASRKGLAGGGLGYNEQFF. V gene TRBV6-1 combines with J gene TRBJ2-1, with TRBD2 matching over 15 bases. Germline assignment: CDR1 MNHNS and CDR2 SASEGT. V was pared by 6 bases and J by 4 bases, with 13 bases of the junction left unmatched. CDR3 length: 19 amino acids.

The chain uses TRBV10-3 and TRBJ1-1; D gene uncertain. The CDR3 length is 13 residues. Germline lookup yields CDR1 ENHRY and CDR2 SYGVKD. V lost 2 bases and J 10 bases, leaving 14 bases between the germline ends. This CDR3 is CAISEQTAFPAFF. The CDR3 bases are TGTGCCATCAGTGAGCAGACGGCCTTTCCAGCTTTCTTT.

This clonotype was counted many times. The chain links TRBV10-2 to TRBJ2-3, with 12 bases matching TRBD2. Germline V lookup: CDR1 WSHSY, CDR2 SAAADI. Losses at the gene ends were 6 bases for V and 4 bases for J; bases not matched to a gene: 5. This CDR3 region has 15 residues. Here the CDR3 reads CASSPTSGSADTQYF. The CDR3, as DNA: TGCGCCAGCAGCCCGACTAGCGGGAGTGCAGATACGCAGTATTTT.

The chain recombines TRBV7-8 with TRBJ2-7, with D possibly matching TRBD1 (6 bases). The V gene's germline CDR1 is SGHVS and CDR2 FQNEAQ. The CDR3 loop spans 16 amino acids. The V gene lost 0 bases and the J gene lost 6 bases, with 18 bases spanning the gap. CDR3 in amino acids: CASSLAYNQGQSEQYF. CDR3 bases: TGTGCCAGCAGCTTAGCCTATAACCAGGGGCAAAGCGAGCAGTACTTC.

This clonotype came up a few times. The chain has TRBV2 and TRBJ2-2; maybe TRBD2 (5 bases). Germline lookup yields CDR1 SNHLY and CDR2 FYNNEI. Trimming removed 7 bases from V and 2 bases from J, with 11 bases in between. This CDR3 has 14 amino acids. The DNA for the CDR3 is TGTGCCAGCACTCAGCGGAGAAACACCGGGGAGCTGTTTTTT. Translation: CASTQRRNTGELFF.

This clonotype showed up just a few times. CDR3 residues: CASSLNSRGNYGYTF. CDR3 in DNA: TGTGCCAGCAGCTTAAACTCCAGGGGTAACTATGGCTACACCTTC. The genes are TRBV7-9 and TRBJ1-2; D perhaps matches TRBD1 (6 bases). CDR1 and CDR2 from the germline V gene are SEHNR and FQNEAQ (reference sequence). Trimming stripped 2 bases from V and 1 base from J, with 11 bases between. This CDR3 has 15 residues.

This chain links TRBV20-1 with TRBJ2-1; possible D gene TRBD1, 7 bases. The ends were cut back, 4 bases at V and 9 bases at J, with 22 bases in the middle. Germline CDR1 reads DFQATT; CDR2 reads SNEGSKA (reference sequence). The CDR3 loop spans 15 amino acids. CDR3 DNA: TGCAGTGCTACATGGACAGGTCAACTAGCACGTGAGCAGTTCTTC. Its protein product is CSATWTGQLAREQFF.

The rearrangement joins TRBV25-1 to TRBJ1-6; unclear D gene. The germline CDR1 and CDR2 sequences are MGHDK and SYGVNS. V gave up 2 bases and J gave up 10 bases, with 12 bases separating them. CDR3 length equals 14 residues. CDR3: CASSEGVGNSPLHF. CDR3 sequence (DNA): TGTGCCAGCAGTGAAGGGGTGGGGAACTCACCCCTCCACTTT. Looking up the rest from reference TRBV25-1 and TRBJ1-6 gives the full variable domain: EADIYQTPRYLVIGTGKKITLECSQTMGHDKMYWYQQDPGMELHLIHYSYGVNSTEKGDLSSESTVSRIRTEHFPLTLESARPSHTSQYLCASSEGVGNSPLHFGNGTRLTVT.

There are a few counts of this clonotype. The gene calls are TRBV4-2 and TRBJ2-1, with TRBD2 as a possible D gene (5 bases). The CDR3 extends over 16 amino acids. Germline V gene sequence: CDR1 LGHNA, CDR2 YNFKEQ. V lost 1 base and J 1 base, leaving 11 bases between the germline ends. For the CDR3, the DNA is TGTGCCAGCAGCCAAGTACGAGCGGCGTCCTACAATGAGCAGTTCTTC. Encoded protein: CASSQVRAASYNEQFF.

The J gene is TRBJ2-2, the V gene TRBV7-8, with TRBD2 identical over 9 bases. The CDR3 has 18 residues. Germline V gene sequence: CDR1 SGHVS, CDR2 FQNEAQ. V lost 0 bases to trimming and J lost 1 base; unmatched junction nucleotides: 6. For the CDR3, the DNA is TGTGCCAGCAGCTTAGCCGGGCTAGCGGGAAAGAACACCGGGGAGCTGTTTTTT. Residues: CASSLAGLAGKNTGELFF. The full variable domain, rest sourced from reference TRBV7-8 and TRBJ2-2, is GAGVSQSPRYKVAKRGQDVALRCDPISGHVSLFWYQQALGQGPEFLTYFQNEAQLDKSGLPSDRFFAERPEGSVSTLKIQRTQQEDSAVYLCASSLAGLAGKNTGELFFGEGSRLTVL.

V and J are TRBV6-2 or TRBV6-3 and TRBJ2-7, with no clear D. The length of the CDR3 is 14 residues. The germline gives CDR1 MNHEY, CDR2 SVGEGT. V was trimmed by 2 bases and J by 2 bases, leaving 10 bases between them. Written as DNA, the CDR3 is TGTGCCAGCAGTTACGGCGGACGGACCTACGAGCAGTACTTC. Protein sequence: CASSYGGRTYEQYF.

This chain links TRBV3-1 with TRBJ1-3, with 7 bases identical to TRBD1. Germline trimming cut 2 bases from V and 16 bases from J; bases unmatched to any gene: 14. The CDR3 has 14 residues. Germline V CDR1 and CDR2: LGHDT, YNNKEL (reference sequence). The CDR3 spells CASSQLQGTSMFYF. The DNA of the CDR3 is TGTGCCAGCAGCCAACTACAGGGGACCTCTATGTTTTATTTT.